This T cell receptor beta chain was identified during a study of T cell responses to AZD1222 COVID-19 vaccine. Findings of the study overall: Baseline seropositivity occurred in only a handful of AZD1222 recipients. Clonal diversity was possibly underestimated, and the donors were mostly white British, with more females. Spike-specific TCR breadth and depth grew following two AZD1222 doses. Nearly half of the spike-specific TCRs reportedly recognize variant regions that carry no mutations.

As regards this clone: Its antigen is as yet unknown.

Germline V gene data show CDR1 as LGHNT and CDR2 as FRNRAP. The CDR3 is 11 amino acids. With 7 bases removed from V and 4 bases from J, the gap between germline ends came to 7 bases. Generated by immunoSEQ multiplex PCR, the TCRdb table keeps only in-frame clones and is missing some. The sample yields around 87,000 clones, approximately 90% seen once. Sequences were derived from peripheral blood, sampled on day 0 of AZD1222 vaccination. V usage is TRBV12-5 and J usage is TRBJ1-1, with D unresolved. This receptor was identified in an adult in good health. DNA of the CDR3: TGTGCTAGTGCCGAGGGCACTGAAGCTTTCTTT. Protein sequence: CASAEGTEAFF.